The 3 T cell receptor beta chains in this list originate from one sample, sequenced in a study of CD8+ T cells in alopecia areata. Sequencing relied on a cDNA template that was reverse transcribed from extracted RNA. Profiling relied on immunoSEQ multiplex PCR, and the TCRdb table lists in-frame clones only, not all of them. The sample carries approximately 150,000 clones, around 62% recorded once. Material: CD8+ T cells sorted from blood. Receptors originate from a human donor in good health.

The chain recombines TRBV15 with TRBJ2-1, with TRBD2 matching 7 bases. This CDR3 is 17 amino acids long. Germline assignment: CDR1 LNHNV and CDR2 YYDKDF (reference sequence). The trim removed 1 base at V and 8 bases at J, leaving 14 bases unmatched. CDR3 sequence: CATSRGIERESWDEQFF. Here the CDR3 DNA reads TGTGCCACCAGCAGAGGTATAGAGCGGGAATCGTGGGATGAGCAGTTCTTC.

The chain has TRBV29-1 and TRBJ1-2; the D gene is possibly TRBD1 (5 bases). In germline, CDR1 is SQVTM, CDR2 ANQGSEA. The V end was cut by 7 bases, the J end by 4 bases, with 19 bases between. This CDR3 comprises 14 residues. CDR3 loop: CSDRDSRMSYGYTF. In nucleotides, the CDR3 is TGCAGCGACCGCGACAGCCGTATGTCCTATGGCTACACCTTC.

DNA for the CDR3: TGCGCCAGCAGCCCTACGACAGGGAGCACTGAAGCTTTCTTT. Translated, it gives CASSPTTGSTEAFF. The chain combines TRBV4-1 with TRBJ1-1; TRBD1 matches 7 bases. CDR1 and CDR2 (germline): MGHRA, YSYEKL. The CDR3 runs 14 residues. After removal of 4 bases from V and 4 bases from J, the junction contained 6 bases not matched to a gene.